Detailed here is one T cell receptor (beta chain). Its antigen is currently not known. No base-level quality is on record; no much larger clone is a single base apart. The cohort was made up of approximately 670 healthy bone marrow donors. All cohort members were sampled while nominally healthy, although unrecorded immune exposures were likely present. The donor tested CMV seronegative, placing the donor among the 350 or so seronegative members of the cohort. A peripheral blood sample was provided by each donor, and peripheral blood mononuclear cells were used for TCR beta sequencing. Genomic DNA extraction from the blood cell samples was performed with the Qiagen DNeasy Blood Extraction Kit. The data belong to a study of cytomegalovirus exposure and HLA in healthy donors (TCRdb year 2017). At the level of the whole study: In an earlier analysis of under 750 of the donors, around 290 Gb of sequence data and approximately 100 million unique TCR beta sequences from some 170 million T cells were reported. The later analysis used no new phenotypic data to find candidate immune exposures, relying instead on TCR beta sequences and their occurrence across donors. Every discovery cohort repertoire had been produced on one sequencing platform. Because of strong linkage in the cohort, roughly five DR-DQ haplotypes were treated as single units for association and clustering. HLA typing included class I and class II loci at four-digit resolution. In addition to the first cohort of about 650 subjects, a separate validation cohort of some 120 different subjects was used. To predict cytomegalovirus infection status, the study brought together high-throughput TCR immunosequencing, statistical association of individual TCRs with disease status, and machine learning. An earlier analysis of approximately 640 of the donors applied high-throughput TCR beta sequencing to assess whether each TCR beta V gene segment acted as functional or pseudogenic. A later analysis re-analyzed previously published TCR beta repertoires from roughly 600 donors and added high-resolution HLA genotyping to study TCR occurrence patterns. The T cell repertoires of some 700 subjects were profiled by immunosequencing and related to cytomegalovirus serostatus. Donor age, sex, ethnicity and CMV serostatus were compiled together with the repertoire data. Typing coverage differed by locus: A, B, C, DRB1 and DQB1 were typed in about 620-630 donors, DQA1 in 522, DPA1 in 600 to 610, and DPB1 in about 450. An early release that covered about 640 HLA-typed donors contained approximately 300 gigabases of sequencing data and 65 million to 100 million unique TCR sequences. The study aimed to test whether cataloging public T cell receptors could reveal signatures of past pathogen exposure. A later genetic analysis used genome-wide SNP genotypes for about three fifths of the 666 donors, treating that subset as a discovery cohort. Among a few hundred genotyped donors of the cohort, an average of roughly 240,000 unique TCR beta nucleotide sequences were sequenced per donor, approximately 20% of them non-productive. Of the approximately 400 genotyped donors, less than 90% were placed in the genetic ancestry cluster associated with self-reported Caucasian donors.

Libraries were constructed by the immunoSEQ multiplex PCR assay. The multiplex PCR relied on a mix of 60 forward primers for TCR Vbeta segments and 13 reverse primers for TCR Jbeta segments. The CDR3 region of rearranged TCR beta genes was amplified from genomic DNA by a multiplex PCR assay. The amplified TCR beta libraries were sequenced on the Illumina HiSeq System as 87-base-pair reads. Per the source publication's procedure: In a later analysis, 77 million or so unique TCR beta chains were counted across the roughly 670 repertoires, and roughly 11 million of these chains were shared by at least two donors. To remove PCR and sequencing errors, raw reads were error-corrected and collapsed into unique sequences using a nearest-neighbor algorithm that merged closely related sequences. Alignment of CDR3 sequences to IMGT reference sequences was used to assign V, D and J gene segments. For a sequence to be retained, a match of at least six nucleotides was required to both a V gene segment and a J gene segment. Rearrangements were called productive when the CDR3 lacked stop codons and stayed in frame with V and J; all others were non-productive. CDR3 was defined by IMGT convention, running from the second conserved V-encoded cysteine to the conserved J-encoded phenylalanine. The earlier analysis of about 590 of the donors excluded sequences that lacked an unambiguous match to a single V gene segment. In an earlier analysis of roughly 500 of the donors, V segments were called functional above 56.7% productive rearrangements and were called segregating when the between-donor standard deviation exceeded 5%. To diagnose cytomegalovirus status from the catalog of TCR beta chain sequences, a statistical classification framework was built. In a later analysis, TCR nucleotide sequences were compared against IMGT/GENE-DB human TR gene sequences so that V and J genes could be assigned. In a later analysis, CDR3 sequences and most-parsimonious VDJ recombination scenarios were assigned using the TCRdist pipeline. In a later analysis, each TCR beta chain was defined by its CDR3 amino acid sequence together with its V-gene family, and reads without a unique V-gene family were excluded. As a way to deal with suspected cross-contamination and a sequencing artifact, a later analysis dropped 592 nucleotide sequences that were highly shared and had low generation probability. In a later analysis, a clonal expansion index was calculated for each public chain from normalized within-repertoire ranks of inferred template counts. In a later analysis, generation probabilities were computed with a VDJ recombination model fitted to out-of-frame rearrangements, and the resulting probabilities were checked against IGoR. Hypergeometric tests were used in a later analysis to score TCR-TCR, TCR-HLA and TCR-CMV co-occurrence, with a repertoire-size bias correction applied to the TCR pairs. In a later analysis, false discovery rates were estimated by permuting HLA or CMV assignments 20 times. A later analysis grouped co-occurring TCRs with DBSCAN, adding TCRdist sequence similarity when clustering within HLA-allele-positive subsets. Co-occurrence clustering excluded repertoires with fewer than 30,000 or more than 120,000 public chains, plus five with anomalous nucleotide sharing. TCRdb took over this immuneACCESS table, retaining in-frame rearrangements with V and J assigned. Such tables are incomplete; in checked studies, under half of the missing clones stem from an unresolved V gene, and the remainder is unexplained. The D gene and trimming were derived from the DNA, and the V and J assignments and clone size from that table. This sample is represented by 80,000 to 90,000 clones; 81% of them were singletons. Together, the top ten hold 1.5% to 2% of the sample.

CDR1 and CDR2 are drawn from the germline V gene: SNHLY, FYNNEI. From the cysteine up to the phenylalanine, the CDR3 has a length of 13 residues. Only the CDR3 part of the read is kept: 39 bases, read in frame from the first base. Unmatched junction bases come to 6, with V trimmed by 4 bases and J by 9 bases. Broad study findings and their caveats: It was suggested by the authors that the approach could potentially be generalized to other disease states and immunological phenotypes. The presence/absence analyses assumed that sequencing depth was roughly uniform across donors, and that assumption may not be true. Linkage disequilibrium might explain the correlated functional status among segregating V segments, but an unknown experimental factor could not be ruled out. Because counts were too low, some 17 rarely observed V segments, including chromosome 9 orphons, were excluded from the earlier analysis of some 590 of the donors. The only immune exposure information available for the cohort was CMV serostatus. Because the 87-base-pair reads could not distinguish some IMGT-functional V segments, including TRBV6-2 and TRBV6-3, those segments were excluded. Specific HLA alleles were associated with 15,000 to 20,000 TCR beta sequences at a false discovery rate of 0.05 in a later analysis. A few of the identified cytomegalovirus-associated TCR beta chains were confirmed in vitro to be specific for cytomegalovirus antigens. In the study, 164 TCR beta chains were listed as associated with cytomegalovirus. A further reported finding was that TCR beta sequences accurately predicted the HLA-A and HLA-B alleles for most subjects in the first cohort. In a later genetic analysis, fewer N-insertions in productive TCRs were reported among donors in an Asian-associated ancestry cluster than the roughly 670-donor mean. A later analysis found that TCR association rates varied across HLA loci, with DRB1 alleles showing the most associated TCRs and HLA-C alleles the fewest. In this cohort, only TCR beta chains were sequenced, and detectable features were limited by the absence of alpha or paired-chain data. The sequencing pipeline was judged likely to have produced a cluster of highly shared sequence variants as a technical artifact. While some public TCRs were present in many individuals, most TCR sequences turned up only very rarely across donors. The classifier was reported to diagnose cytomegalovirus status with high specificity and sensitivity in both the original cohort and the validation cohort. In an earlier analysis of around 500 of the donors, most TCR beta V segments appeared in productive rearrangements about 87% or about 30% of the time, broadly matching IMGT annotations. According to a later analysis, most CMV-associated TCR beta chains appeared to be HLA-restricted, and the HLA associations seemed to be driven largely by CMV exposure. In a later analysis, HLA-associated TCR beta chains were found to be more clonally expanded and to have lower generation probabilities than equally common non-associated chains. Assigning TCR associations to individual alleles was difficult when HLA alleles, especially DR and DQ, strongly co-occurred. According to a later analysis, parvovirus B19, influenza, CMV and Epstein-Barr virus appeared linked to several top co-occurrence clusters. Because some donors lacked HLA typing at each locus, the association tests relied only on the typed subset. In a later genetic analysis, a missense DCLRE1C variant was associated with V-gene and J-gene trimming of TCR beta chains, and the association was replicated in an independent cohort.

Sequenced sample: PBMCs. This clonotype was obtained from a woman in her 30s in good health and CMV-seronegative. Here the chain combines TRBV2 and TRBJ2-1; 7 nucleotides in the junction match TRBD2. The CDR3 reads CASSGAERGEQFF. Read as DNA, the sequence is TGTGCCAGCAGTGGAGCGGAGCGGGGTGAGCAGTTCTTC.